These 14 T cell receptor beta chains were all obtained from the same sample, sequenced in a study of cytomegalovirus exposure and HLA in healthy donors. It was with 60 Vbeta and 13 Jbeta primers that the PCR ran. Repertoires were generated with immunoSEQ multiplex PCR, while TCRdb's copy carries only in-frame clones and drops some. The ten top clones account for around 1.1%, within a sample of just over 200,000 clones. Sample: PBMCs. These receptors came from a girl aged 2-15 years in good health and CMV-seropositive.

J is TRBJ2-1 and V is TRBV6-5, with a possible D match to TRBD1 (6 bases). Germline lookup yields CDR1 MNHEY and CDR2 SVGAGI. This CDR3 is built from 16 residues. V was clipped by 2 bases and J by 7 bases, with 18 bases between them. Here the CDR3 reads CASSYGPAGQGNEQFF. The CDR3 bases are TGTGCCAGCAGTTACGGCCCCGCGGGCCAGGGGAATGAGCAGTTCTTC.

J is TRBJ2-7 and V is TRBV7-8, with 11 positions matching TRBD2. Germline CDR1 SGHVS, CDR2 FQNEAQ. The CDR3 extends over 14 amino acids. The ends lost 6 bases at V and 3 bases at J; junction bases unmatched: 4. The CDR3 loop reads CASRAGTSGYEQYF. The CDR3 coding sequence is TGTGCCAGCAGGGCCGGGACTAGCGGCTACGAGCAGTACTTC.

V gene TRBV28 combines with J gene TRBJ2-1; 7 positions agree with TRBD2. The V and J ends lost 5 bases and 5 bases, in that order; junction bases with no gene match: 0. The germline gives CDR1 MDHEN, CDR2 SYDVKM. CDR3 size: 12 residues. CDR3 DNA: TGTGCCAGCAGTAGCGGGGACAATGAGCAGTTCTTC. It yields the protein CASSSGDNEQFF.

The chain is built from TRBV5-1 and TRBJ1-1, with D uncertain. Trimming pared 0 bases from V and 0 bases from J, leaving 9 bases between. Per the germline V gene, CDR1 is SGHRS and CDR2 is YFSETQ. CDR3 length: 15 residues. The CDR3 sequence: CASSLATVMNTEAFF. CDR3 in DNA: TGCGCCAGCAGCTTGGCCACAGTTATGAACACTGAAGCTTTCTTT.

The chain couples TRBV15 to TRBJ2-2; no reliable D call. The CDR3 consists of 17 residues. Trimming took 5 bases from V and 2 from J, leaving 18 bases between them. Per the germline V gene, CDR1 is LNHNV and CDR2 is YYDKDF (reference sequence). The CDR3 here is CATSGEPPLTNTGELFF. CDR3 in DNA: TGTGCCACCAGCGGCGAGCCCCCACTAACCAACACCGGGGAGCTGTTTTTT. Drawing the rest from reference TRBV15 and TRBJ2-2, the complete variable domain is DAMVIQNPRYQVTQFGKPVTLSCSQTLNHNVMYWYQQKSSQAPKLLFHYYDKDFNNEADTPDNFQSRRPNTSFCFLDIRSPGLGDTAMYLCATSGEPPLTNTGELFFGEGSRLTVL.

This chain uses TRBV28 with TRBJ1-4; 10 bases line up with TRBD1. Germline V gives CDR1 MDHEN, CDR2 SYDVKM. This CDR3 contains 14 residues. The trim removed 8 bases at V and 8 bases at J, leaving 8 bases unmatched. DNA for the CDR3: TGTGCCAGCTCAACCGGGACAGGGGACGAAAAACTGTTTTTT. Protein product: CASSTGTGDEKLFF. Drawing the rest from reference TRBV28 and TRBJ1-4, the complete variable domain is DVKVTQSSRYLVKRTGEKVFLECVQDMDHENMFWYRQDPGLGLRLIYFSYDVKMKEKGDIPEGYSVSREKKERFSLILESASTNQTSMYLCASSTGTGDEKLFFGSGTQLSVL.

The V gene is TRBV6-5, the J gene TRBJ2-1, with D hard to call. Per the germline V gene, CDR1 is MNHEY and CDR2 is SVGAGI. Between the trimmed V and J ends, which lost 5 bases and 5 bases, there was a span of 10 bases. The CDR3 is 13 residues long. The CDR3 bases are TGTGCCAGCAGTCGCGGCGCAAACAATGAGCAGTTCTTC. It codes for CASSRGANNEQFF.

The chain uses TRBV5-4 and TRBJ2-1; 16 positions agree with TRBD2. Germline V gene data show CDR1 as SGHNT and CDR2 as YYREEE (reference sequence). V shed 4 bases and J 7 bases; nucleotides not matched to a gene: 5. The CDR3 contains 16 residues. The chain's CDR3 is CASSPQGLAGGNEQFF. The DNA for the CDR3 is TGTGCCAGCAGCCCACAGGGACTAGCGGGAGGGAATGAGCAGTTCTTC.

The CDR3 here is CAIKDTGVGRSTDTQYF. The CDR3 bases are TGTGCCATCAAGGATACGGGAGTGGGGAGAAGCACAGATACGCAGTATTTT. The chain uses TRBV10-3 and TRBJ2-3; a possible D gene is TRBD2 (6 bases). With 7 bases removed from V and 0 bases from J, the gap between germline ends came to 20 bases. Per the germline V gene, CDR1 is ENHRY and CDR2 is SYGVKD. CDR3 size: 17 residues.

V usage is TRBV28 and J usage is TRBJ2-4; 10 bases are shared with TRBD2. The germline CDR1 and CDR2 sequences are MDHEN and SYDVKM. The CDR3 has 14 amino acids. The trim removed 2 bases at V and 6 bases at J, leaving 1 base unmatched. CDR3 DNA: TGTGCCAGCAGTTTACCTAGCGGGAGAAACATTCAGTACTTC. This gives the protein CASSLPSGRNIQYF.

This rearrangement joins TRBV29-1 to TRBJ2-1; tentatively, D is TRBD1 (5 bases). CDR3 length: 15 residues. Trimming removed 3 bases from V and 4 bases from J, with 16 bases in between. Germline V gives CDR1 SQVTM, CDR2 ANQGSEA. The CDR3 region has the DNA TGCAGCGTTGAGTCGTTTCGAAGGGGTTACAATGAGCAGTTCTTC. It is translated as CSVESFRRGYNEQFF.

This chain links TRBV28 with TRBJ1-2; D might be TRBD1 (6 bases). Germline assignment: CDR1 MDHEN and CDR2 SYDVKM. V was clipped by 7 bases and J by 3 bases, with 9 bases between them. The CDR3 runs 12 residues. The CDR3 reads CASKKGDYGYTF. CDR3 nucleotide sequence: TGTGCCAGCAAGAAGGGGGACTATGGCTACACCTTC.

This chain links TRBV2 with TRBJ2-5, with 9 bases aligning to TRBD1. V shed 3 bases, J shed 1 base, and the junction held 9 bases outside the gene matches. The CDR3 runs 17 residues. Germline CDR1 and CDR2: SNHLY and FYNNEI. The CDR3 sequence is CASSEDRGWGIQETQYF. CDR3 sequence (DNA): TGTGCCAGCAGTGAGGACAGGGGATGGGGAATCCAAGAGACCCAGTACTTC.

The gene calls are TRBV10-3 and TRBJ2-7, with D perhaps TRBD2 (5 bases). The V end lost 3 bases, the J end lost 6 bases, and 21 bases lay between the germline ends. Looked up from germline, CDR1 is ENHRY and CDR2 is SYGVKD. The CDR3 is 16 amino acids. CDR3 amino acids: CAISDAFKRNSGEQYF. The CDR3 DNA follows: TGTGCCATCAGTGACGCCTTCAAGCGGAACAGTGGCGAGCAGTACTTC.